What follows are 20 T cell receptor beta chains derived from one specimen sequenced in a study of identical twins. TCRdb recomputed calls from the 5' RACE reads with MiXCR, one row per CDR3 protein. Of 570,000 or so distinct CDR3 sequences in the sample, more than 9% are singletons; the top ten hold 3%. Another study also made use of these data, one on yellow fever vaccine responses in identical twins.

Sequenced: PBMCs. Receptors originate from a woman in her late teens or twenties in good health.

J is TRBJ2-3 and V is TRBV10-3, with a tentative D call TRBD1 (6 bases). Trimming pared 6 bases from V and 1 base from J, leaving 23 bases between. This CDR3 has 18 amino acids. Germline assignment: CDR1 ENHRY and CDR2 SYGVKD. Here the CDR3 reads CAISLRINNRAGTDTQYF. Written as DNA, the CDR3 is TGTGCCATCAGCCTACGAATAAACAACAGGGCCGGCACAGATACGCAGTATTTT.

V and J are TRBV28 and TRBJ1-1; D unclear. The CDR3 has 15 amino acids. V gave up 2 bases and J gave up 10 bases, with 20 bases separating them. Germline CDR1 is MDHEN and CDR2 is SYDVKM. CDR3 amino acids: CASSLGFLSLHGAFF. The DNA of the CDR3 is TGTGCCAGCAGTTTAGGTTTCTTATCCCTTCACGGAGCTTTCTTT.

A few counts support this clonotype. The chain links TRBV4-3 to TRBJ2-2, with 7 bases that match TRBD2. The CDR3 totals 15 residues. With 3 bases clipped from V and 5 bases from J, the junction kept 6 bases outside the gene matches. CDR1 and CDR2 (germline): LGHNA, YSLEER. The CDR3 loop reads CASSQEGGRTGELFF. CDR3 sequence (DNA): TGCGCCAGCAGCCAGGAGGGAGGGAGGACCGGGGAGCTGTTTTTT.

This clonotype was counted at least ten times. The chain joins TRBV20-1 to TRBJ1-2; no reliable D call. Per the germline V gene, CDR1 is DFQATT and CDR2 is SNEGSKA (reference sequence). The length of the CDR3 is 13 residues. V dropped 0 bases and J dropped 8 bases, with 13 bases sitting between them. The DNA of the CDR3 is TGCAGTGCTAGAGATGATTCCGGGTTCGGCTACACCTTC. Translation: CSARDDSGFGYTF.

This chain connects TRBV11-2 to TRBJ2-7; no definite D call. CDR1 and CDR2 from the germline V gene are SGHAT and FQNNGV. V lost 4 bases, J lost 6 bases, and 16 bases lay in between. The CDR3 spans 14 residues. The CDR3 loop reads CASSSGFDWGEQYF. Here the CDR3 DNA reads TGTGCCAGCAGCTCTGGATTCGACTGGGGCGAGCAGTACTTC.

Ten or more counts support this clonotype. The chain has TRBV9 and TRBJ2-1, with D perhaps TRBD2 (6 bases). The CDR3 runs 16 residues. The ends were cut back, 0 bases at V and 2 bases at J, with 12 bases in the middle. Per germline, CDR1 SGDLS and CDR2 YYNGEE. CDR3 sequence (DNA): TGTGCCAGCAGCGTAGGTGCGGGACGGACCTACAATGAGCAGTTCTTC. Translated: CASSVGAGRTYNEQFF.

The V and J genes are TRBV20-1 and TRBJ2-1; 10 bases agree with TRBD2. J gave up 10 bases and V 1 base, and 7 bases lay outside the gene matches. Germline V gene sequence: CDR1 DFQATT, CDR2 SNEGSKA (reference sequence). The CDR3 covers 14 residues. The CDR3 DNA is TGCAGTGCTAGAGTGCCTAGCGGGAGTCGGGAGCAGTTCTTC. Its protein product is CSARVPSGSREQFF.

This clonotype was seen a few times. The chain uses TRBV20-1 and TRBJ1-1; D is unresolved. The V gene's germline CDR1 is DFQATT and CDR2 SNEGSKA (reference sequence). The CDR3 is 15 amino acids. Between the trimmed V and J ends, which lost 5 bases and 3 bases, there was a span of 19 bases. CDR3 residues: CSAPKAGAGYTEAFF. The CDR3 DNA is TGCAGTGCTCCAAAAGCGGGTGCGGGGTACACTGAAGCTTTCTTT.

This clonotype was counted a few times. V is TRBV10-3 and J is TRBJ2-6; tentatively, D is TRBD1 (5 bases). This CDR3 spans 16 amino acids. In germline, CDR1 is ENHRY, CDR2 SYGVKD. V was trimmed by 11 bases and J by 2 bases, leaving 19 bases between them. CDR3 protein: CASIGRVVAGANVLTF. As DNA, the CDR3 is TGTGCCTCCATTGGCAGGGTAGTAGCTGGGGCCAACGTCCTGACTTTC.

This clonotype was recorded at least ten times. This sequence joins TRBV6-1 and TRBJ1-3; 7 bases are a match to TRBD1. J gave up 4 bases and V 7 bases, and 7 bases lay outside the gene matches. Looked up from germline, CDR1 is MNHNS and CDR2 is SASEGT. This CDR3 spans 14 amino acids. CDR3 sequence: CASKKTGPGNTIYF. In nucleotides, the CDR3 is TGTGCCAGCAAGAAGACAGGGCCCGGAAACACCATATATTTT.

This clonotype was observed a handful of times. V gene TRBV5-1 combines with J gene TRBJ2-6, with TRBD1 matching 7 bases. V shed 1 base and J 9 bases; nucleotides not matched to a gene: 1. Germline assignment: CDR1 SGHRS and CDR2 YFSETQ. The CDR3 has 13 residues. In DNA form, the CDR3 reads TGCGCCAGCAGCTTGCGGACAGGCAACGTCCTGACTTTC. As protein: CASSLRTGNVLTF.

This clonotype was seen ten or more times. This chain connects TRBV6-2 or TRBV6-3 to TRBJ1-5; D is ambiguous. The CDR3 has 14 residues. Trimming shortened V by 5 bases and J by 1 base, and 9 bases separated the two germline ends. Germline-derived CDR1 and CDR2 are MNHEY and SVGEGT. CDR3 nucleotide sequence: TGTGCCAGCAGTGGCGACACGAGCAATCAGCCCCAGCATTTT. Residues: CASSGDTSNQPQHF.

Only a few counts were recorded for this clonotype. The gene calls are TRBV5-1 and TRBJ2-5; D remains ambiguous. Germline V gene data show CDR1 as SGHRS and CDR2 as YFSETQ. The CDR3 extends over 13 amino acids. Trimming removed 2 bases at V and 1 base at J, with 6 bases between. The CDR3 DNA reads TGCGCCAGCAGCTTTTTCCTCCAAGAGACCCAGTACTTC. The encoded protein is CASSFFLQETQYF.

The chain couples TRBV5-1 to TRBJ2-5; no definite D call. Per germline, CDR1 SGHRS and CDR2 YFSETQ. The CDR3 has 13 amino acids. V was trimmed by 3 bases and J by 5 bases, leaving 11 bases between them. The CDR3 sequence is CASSSGSGETQYF. CDR3 DNA sequence: TGCGCCAGCAGCTCCGGTTCTGGGGAGACCCAGTACTTC.

The chain uses TRBV4-3 and TRBJ2-7; 8 bases match TRBD2. The CDR3 runs 19 residues. Unmatched junction bases numbered 15, after V lost 1 base and J lost 1 base. Germline loops: CDR1 LGHNA, CDR2 YSLEER. CDR3 sequence: CASSQVAGDISGGSYEQYF. The CDR3 DNA follows: TGCGCCAGCAGCCAAGTCGCGGGGGATATTTCGGGAGGGTCCTACGAGCAGTACTTC.

This clonotype was observed at least ten times. The CDR3 loop is CASSFSKTNYNEQFF. The DNA of the CDR3 is TGTGCCAGCAGTTTCTCCAAAACAAACTACAATGAGCAGTTCTTC. The V gene is TRBV28, the J gene TRBJ2-1; no firm D call. The CDR3 consists of 15 residues. Trimming cost V 3 bases and J 3 bases, with 12 bases left between them. Germline CDR1 reads MDHEN; CDR2 reads SYDVKM. The full variable domain, its missing parts supplied by reference TRBV28 and TRBJ2-1, is DVKVTQSSRYLVKRTGEKVFLECVQDMDHENMFWYRQDPGLGLRLIYFSYDVKMKEKGDIPEGYSVSREKKERFSLILESASTNQTSMYLCASSFSKTNYNEQFFGPGTRLTVL.

The table lists this clonotype with many counts. V is TRBV5-1 and J is TRBJ2-3; 9 bases line up with TRBD2. The length of the CDR3 is 15 residues. Trimming cost V 1 base and J 5 bases; bases outside gene matches: 5. CDR1 SGHRS and CDR2 YFSETQ come from the germline V gene. CDR3 in DNA: TGCGCCAGCAGCTTGAGGGGACTAGCTGGAGATACGCAGTATTTT. Translating gives CASSLRGLAGDTQYF.

This clonotype was recorded only once. The chain is built from TRBV2 and TRBJ2-4; D is unclear. There are 16 residues in the CDR3. In germline, CDR1 is SNHLY, CDR2 FYNNEI. The germline V and J ends were trimmed by 2 bases and 0 bases, with 11 bases remaining between them. The CDR3 protein is CASSESQSLAKNIQYF. In nucleotides, the CDR3 is TGTGCCAGCAGTGAAAGTCAATCTCTAGCCAAAAACATTCAGTACTTC.

This clonotype turned up a few times. The gene calls are TRBV29-1 and TRBJ2-7, with 13 nucleotides matching TRBD2. This CDR3 is built from 14 residues. Germline V gene sequence: CDR1 SQVTM, CDR2 ANQGSEA. V lost 6 bases to trimming and J lost 3 bases; unmatched junction nucleotides: 5. CDR3 loop: CSVHGLAGDYEQYF. For the CDR3, the DNA is TGCAGCGTACATGGACTAGCGGGAGACTACGAGCAGTACTTC.

The chain recombines TRBV5-6 with TRBJ1-6, with D possibly being TRBD1 (5 bases). Germline CDR1 and CDR2: SGHDT and YYEEEE. The CDR3 loop spans 15 amino acids. V lost 1 base to trimming and J lost 6 bases, with 11 bases between them. The CDR3 here is CASSLNRLGNSPLHF. The CDR3 coding sequence is TGTGCCAGCAGCTTGAACAGGTTGGGTAATTCACCCCTCCACTTT.